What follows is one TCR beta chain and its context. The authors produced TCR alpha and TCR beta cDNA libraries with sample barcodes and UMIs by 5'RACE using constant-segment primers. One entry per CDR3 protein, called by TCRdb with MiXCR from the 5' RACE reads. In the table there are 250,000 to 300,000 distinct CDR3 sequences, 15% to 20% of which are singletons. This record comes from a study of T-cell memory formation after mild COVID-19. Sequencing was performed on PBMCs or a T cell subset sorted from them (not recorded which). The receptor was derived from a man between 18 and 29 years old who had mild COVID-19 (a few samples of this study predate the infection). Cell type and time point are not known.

This CDR3 is CASSPGTGLNEQFF. As DNA, the CDR3 is TGTGCCAGCAGCCCTGGGACAGGCCTCAATGAGCAGTTCTTC. The rearrangement uses TRBV7-2 and TRBJ2-1; 8 bases match TRBD1. The length of the CDR3 is 14 residues. Per the germline V gene, CDR1 is SGHTA and CDR2 is FQGNSA. J gave up 6 bases and V 5 bases, and 6 bases lay outside the gene matches.